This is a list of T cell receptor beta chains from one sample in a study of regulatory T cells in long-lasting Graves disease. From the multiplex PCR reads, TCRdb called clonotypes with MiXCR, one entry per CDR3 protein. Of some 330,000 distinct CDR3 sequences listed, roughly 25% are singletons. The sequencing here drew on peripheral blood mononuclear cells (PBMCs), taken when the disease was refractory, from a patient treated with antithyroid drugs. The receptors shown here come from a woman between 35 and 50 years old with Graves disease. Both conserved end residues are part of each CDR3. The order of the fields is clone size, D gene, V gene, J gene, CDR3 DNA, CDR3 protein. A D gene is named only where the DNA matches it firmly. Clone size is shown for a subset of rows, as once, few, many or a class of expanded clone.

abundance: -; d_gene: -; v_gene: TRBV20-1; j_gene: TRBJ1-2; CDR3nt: TGCAGTGCTAGAGACGCGGCAACCAGCTATGGCTACACCTTC; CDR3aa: CSARDAATSYGYTF
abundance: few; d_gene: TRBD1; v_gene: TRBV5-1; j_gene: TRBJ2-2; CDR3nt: TGCGCCAGCAGCTCCGGACAGGGGGCAGGCACCGGGGAGCTGTTTTTT; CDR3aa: CASSSGQGAGTGELFF
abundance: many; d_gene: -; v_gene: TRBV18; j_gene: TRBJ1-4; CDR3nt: TGTGCCAGCCAACAAGCTGCAACTAATGAAAAACTGTTTTTT; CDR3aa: CASQQAATNEKLFF
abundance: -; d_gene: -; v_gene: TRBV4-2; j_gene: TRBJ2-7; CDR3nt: TGTGCCAGCAGCCAAGACCGTTCAGTCAGAACCTACGAGCAGTACTTC; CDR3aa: CASSQDRSVRTYEQYF
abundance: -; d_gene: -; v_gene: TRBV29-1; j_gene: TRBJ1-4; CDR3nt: TGCAGCGTGCTCGGACTGGGAGATGAAAAACTGTTTTTT; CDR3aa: CSVLGLGDEKLFF
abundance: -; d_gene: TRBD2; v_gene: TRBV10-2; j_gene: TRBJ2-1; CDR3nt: TGCGCCAGCAGGAGGGAGGGCAGTTCCTACAATGAGCAGTTCTTC; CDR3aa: CASRREGSSYNEQFF
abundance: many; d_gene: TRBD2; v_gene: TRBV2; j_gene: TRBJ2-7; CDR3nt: TGTGCCAGCAGACTAGCGGGAGTCGACGAGCAGTACTTC; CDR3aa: CASRLAGVDEQYF
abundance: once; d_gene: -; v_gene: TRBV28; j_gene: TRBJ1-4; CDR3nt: TGTGCCAGCAGTTCGGGTGGGACAACTAATGAAAAACTGTTTTTT; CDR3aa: CASSSGGTTNEKLFF
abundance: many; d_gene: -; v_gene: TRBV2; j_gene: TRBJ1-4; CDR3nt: TGTGCCAGCAGCACCCCTGGATTGGGGGTTAATGAAAAACTGTTTTTT; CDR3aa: CASSTPGLGVNEKLFF
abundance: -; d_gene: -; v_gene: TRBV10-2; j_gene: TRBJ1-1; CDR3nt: TGCGCCAGCAGTGAAGTTCAACTTAGAGCTTTCTTT; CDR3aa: CASSEVQLRAFF
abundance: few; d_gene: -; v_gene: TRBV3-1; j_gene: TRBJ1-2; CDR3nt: TGTGCCAGCAGCCAAGTTACGGAGAGCTATGGCTACACCTTC; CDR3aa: CASSQVTESYGYTF
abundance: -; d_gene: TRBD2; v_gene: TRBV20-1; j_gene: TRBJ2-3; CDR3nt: TGCAGTGCTAGGCCTCCCGCCGCGGGAGGGCGCACAGATACGCAGTATTTT; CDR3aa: CSARPPAAGGRTDTQYF
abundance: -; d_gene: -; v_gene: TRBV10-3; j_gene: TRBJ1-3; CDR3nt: TGTGCCATCTCTTCAGGGGAAGGATCTGGAAACACCATATATTTT; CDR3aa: CAISSGEGSGNTIYF
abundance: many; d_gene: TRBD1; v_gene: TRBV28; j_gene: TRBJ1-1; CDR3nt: TGTGCCAGCAGTTCTCCCGGGGAGGGGGCATCTGAAGCTTTCTTT; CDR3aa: CASSSPGEGASEAFF
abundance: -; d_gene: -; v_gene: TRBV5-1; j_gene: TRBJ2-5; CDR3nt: TGCGCCAGCAGCTCAGTCCCGGGACATCAGGAGACCCAGTACTTC; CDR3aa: CASSSVPGHQETQYF
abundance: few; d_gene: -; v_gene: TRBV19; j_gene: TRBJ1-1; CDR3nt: TGTGCCAGTAGTATAGCAGGAAGCACTGAAGCTTTCTTT; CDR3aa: CASSIAGSTEAFF
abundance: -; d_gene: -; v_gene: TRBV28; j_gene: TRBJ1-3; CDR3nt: TGTGCCAGCAGTGGCTACAGCTCTGGAAACACCATATGTTTT; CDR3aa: CASSGYSSGNTICF
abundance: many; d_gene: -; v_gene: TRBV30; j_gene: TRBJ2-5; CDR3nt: TGTGCCTGGAGTGGGACAGAGACCCAGTACTTC; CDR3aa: CAWSGTETQYF
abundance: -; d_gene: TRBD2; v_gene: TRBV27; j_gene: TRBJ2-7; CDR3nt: TGTGCCAGCAGTCCCGAGCCTAGCGGGAGTCACGAGCAGTACTTC; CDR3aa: CASSPEPSGSHEQYF
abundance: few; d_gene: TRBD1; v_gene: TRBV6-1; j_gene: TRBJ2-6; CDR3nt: TGTGCCAGCACCATGACAGGGGGAGGGGCCAACGTCCTGACTTTC; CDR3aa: CASTMTGGGANVLTF
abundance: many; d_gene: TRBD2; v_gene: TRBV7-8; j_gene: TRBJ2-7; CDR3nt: TGTGCCAGCAGCTTAGGAGGACTAGGCGAGCAGTACTTC; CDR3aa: CASSLGGLGEQYF
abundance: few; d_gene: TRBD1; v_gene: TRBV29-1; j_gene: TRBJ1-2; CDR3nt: TGCAGCGTTGAGGACAGGGGGAGATATGGCTACACCTTC; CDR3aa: CSVEDRGRYGYTF
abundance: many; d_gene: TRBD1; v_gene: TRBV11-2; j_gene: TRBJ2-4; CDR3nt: TGTGCCAGCAGCACCTGGGACAGGGGGTTCAAAAACATTCAGTACTTC; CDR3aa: CASSTWDRGFKNIQYF
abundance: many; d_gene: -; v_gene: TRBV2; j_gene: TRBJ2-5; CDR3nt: TGTGCCAGCAGTGAATTCGGAGACTTGGAGACCCAGTACTTC; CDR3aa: CASSEFGDLETQYF
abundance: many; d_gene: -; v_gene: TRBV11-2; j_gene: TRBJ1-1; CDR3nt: TGTGCCAGCAGCTTCTCAATGAACACTGAAGCTTTCTTT; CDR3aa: CASSFSMNTEAFF
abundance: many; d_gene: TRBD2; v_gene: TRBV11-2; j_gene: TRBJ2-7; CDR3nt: TGTGCCAGCAGCTTAGCTAGCGGTTACTACGAGCAGTACTTC; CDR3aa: CASSLASGYYEQYF
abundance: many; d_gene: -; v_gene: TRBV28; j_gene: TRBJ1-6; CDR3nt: TGTGCCAGCAGCTTTAGCGGGTCTTGGGATTCACCCCTCCACTTT; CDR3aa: CASSFSGSWDSPLHF
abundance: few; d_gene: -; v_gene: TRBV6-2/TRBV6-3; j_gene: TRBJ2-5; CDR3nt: TGTGCCAGCAGTTTACAGTGGTCGGAGACCCAGTACTTC; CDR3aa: CASSLQWSETQYF
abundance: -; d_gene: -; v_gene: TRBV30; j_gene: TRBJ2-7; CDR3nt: TGTGCCTGGAGTGGAGAGACGGCGATTTACTACGAGCAGTACTTC; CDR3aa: CAWSGETAIYYEQYF
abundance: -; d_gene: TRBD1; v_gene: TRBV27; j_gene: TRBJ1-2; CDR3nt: TGTGCCAGCAGTTTTGGGACAGGGTATGGCTACACCTTC; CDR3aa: CASSFGTGYGYTF
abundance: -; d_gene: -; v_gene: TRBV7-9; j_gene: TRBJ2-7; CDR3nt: TGTGCCAGCAGCCCCGTCGTTCGGGAAGGCTACGAGCAGTACTTC; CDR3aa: CASSPVVREGYEQYF
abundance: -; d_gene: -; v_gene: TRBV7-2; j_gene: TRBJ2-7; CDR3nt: TGTGCCAGCAGCTCGGTCGCAACCTACGAGCAGTACTTC; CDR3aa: CASSSVATYEQYF
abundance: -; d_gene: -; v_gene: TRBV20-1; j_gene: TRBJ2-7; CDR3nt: TGCAGTGCTAGAATAACCGATACACCTTACTCCTCCTACGAGCAGTACTTC; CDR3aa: CSARITDTPYSSYEQYF
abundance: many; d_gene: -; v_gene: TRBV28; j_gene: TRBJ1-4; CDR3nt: TGTGCCAGCAGTTTTCAGACAGTTGAAAAACTGTTTTTT; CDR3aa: CASSFQTVEKLFF
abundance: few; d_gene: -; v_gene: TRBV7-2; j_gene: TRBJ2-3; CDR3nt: TGTGCCAGCAGCCCCCAACCTCCTAGCACAGATACGCAGTATTTT; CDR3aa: CASSPQPPSTDTQYF
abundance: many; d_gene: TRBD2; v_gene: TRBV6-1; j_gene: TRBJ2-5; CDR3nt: TGTGCCAGCAGTGCCGAGGGGAGGGAAAAGACCCAGTACTTC; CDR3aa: CASSAEGREKTQYF
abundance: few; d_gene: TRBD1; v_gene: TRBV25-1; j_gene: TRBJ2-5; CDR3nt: TGTGCCAGCAGTGCAACAGGGGGAGAGACCCAGTACTTC; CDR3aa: CASSATGGETQYF
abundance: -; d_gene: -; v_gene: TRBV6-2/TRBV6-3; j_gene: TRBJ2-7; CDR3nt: TGTGCCAGCAGTTACTCGAGACCCCACGACTACGAGCAGTACTTC; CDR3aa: CASSYSRPHDYEQYF
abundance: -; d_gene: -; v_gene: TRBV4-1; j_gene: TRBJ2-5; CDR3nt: TGCGCCAGCAGCCACAGCGCAATAGGCGCGGAGACCCAGTACTTC; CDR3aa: CASSHSAIGAETQYF
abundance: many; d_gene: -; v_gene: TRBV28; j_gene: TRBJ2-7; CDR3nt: TGTGCCAGCAGTTTCTATTTAGGAGCGGAGCGACCACCCTCCTACGAGCAGTACTTC; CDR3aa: CASSFYLGAERPPSYEQYF
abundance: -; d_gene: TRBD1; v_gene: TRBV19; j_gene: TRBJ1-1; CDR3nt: TGTGCCAGTAGTCCCCGGGACAGGGGGCCGGGGATCACTGAAGCTTTCTTT; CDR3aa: CASSPRDRGPGITEAFF
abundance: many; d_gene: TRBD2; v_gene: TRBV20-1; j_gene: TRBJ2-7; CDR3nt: TGCAGTGCTAGAGGTGTTAGCGGGAAAGAGGACGAGCAGTACTTC; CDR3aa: CSARGVSGKEDEQYF
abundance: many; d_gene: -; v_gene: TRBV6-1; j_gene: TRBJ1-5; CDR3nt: TGTGCCAGCAGTGCTGGTACCTATCAGCCCCAGCATTTT; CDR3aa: CASSAGTYQPQHF
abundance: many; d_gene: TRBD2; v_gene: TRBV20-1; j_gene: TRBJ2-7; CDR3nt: TGCAGCCAGGGGACTAGCGGTGCCTACGAGCAGTACTTC; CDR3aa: CSQGTSGAYEQYF
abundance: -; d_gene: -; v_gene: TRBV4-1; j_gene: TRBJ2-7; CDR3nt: TGCGCCAGCAGCCAAGCCTGGACGGAGACCTACGAGCAGTACTTC; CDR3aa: CASSQAWTETYEQYF
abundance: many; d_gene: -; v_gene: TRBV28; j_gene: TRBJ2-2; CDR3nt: TGTGCCAGCACTAGTAGCACCGGGGAGCTGTTTTTT; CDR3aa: CASTSSTGELFF
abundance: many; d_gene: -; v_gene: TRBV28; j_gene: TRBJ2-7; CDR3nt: TGTGCCAGCAGGATTGCTGGGGAGCAGTACTTC; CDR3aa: CASRIAGEQYF
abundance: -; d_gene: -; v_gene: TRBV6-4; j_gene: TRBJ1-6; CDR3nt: TGTGCCAGCAGTCCTGCAAGCTGGGGTTCACCCCTCCACTTT; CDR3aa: CASSPASWGSPLHF
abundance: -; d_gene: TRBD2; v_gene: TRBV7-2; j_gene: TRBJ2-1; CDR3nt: TGTGCCAGCAGCCGACTAGCGGGAAAATACAATGAGCAGTTCTTC; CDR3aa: CASSRLAGKYNEQFF
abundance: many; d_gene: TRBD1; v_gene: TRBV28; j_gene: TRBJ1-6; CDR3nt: TGTGCCAGCAGTCCCTTCCGGCAGGACAGGGGATTTCGGTCACCCCTCCACTTT; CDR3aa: CASSPFRQDRGFRSPLHF
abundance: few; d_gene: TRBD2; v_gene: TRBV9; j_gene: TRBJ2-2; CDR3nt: TGTGCCAGCAGCGCCCGTGTTTCCGCGGGAGTTCACACCGGGGAGCTGTTTTTT; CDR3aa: CASSARVSAGVHTGELFF
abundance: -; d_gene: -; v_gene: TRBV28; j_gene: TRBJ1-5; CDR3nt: TGTGCCAGCAGTTTTCGGGGGGCGGGATACCAGCCCCAGCATTTT; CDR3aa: CASSFRGAGYQPQHF
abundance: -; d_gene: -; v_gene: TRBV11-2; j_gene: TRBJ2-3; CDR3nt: TGTGCCAGCAGCTTAGTGGTTGGGATACCTAGCACAGATACGCAGTATTTT; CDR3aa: CASSLVVGIPSTDTQYF
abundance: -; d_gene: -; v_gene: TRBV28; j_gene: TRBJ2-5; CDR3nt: TGTGCCAGCACTCCTAGTCAGGTGGAGACCCAGTACTTC; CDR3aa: CASTPSQVETQYF
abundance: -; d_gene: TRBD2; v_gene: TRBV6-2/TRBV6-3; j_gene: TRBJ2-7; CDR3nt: TGTGCCAGCAGTTCGGCGGGGAGGGACGAGCAGTACTTC; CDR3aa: CASSSAGRDEQYF
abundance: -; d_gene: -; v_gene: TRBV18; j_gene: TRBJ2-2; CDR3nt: TGTGCCAGCTCCCATGGGCGGCAGTCCTCCGGGGAGCTGTTTTTT; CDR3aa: CASSHGRQSSGELFF
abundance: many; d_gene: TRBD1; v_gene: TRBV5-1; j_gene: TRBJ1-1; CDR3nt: TGCGCCAGCAGCCGAGGACAGGGGGACTTTGAAGCTTTCTTT; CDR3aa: CASSRGQGDFEAFF
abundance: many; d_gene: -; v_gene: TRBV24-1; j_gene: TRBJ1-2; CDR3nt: TGTGCCACCAGTGGGAGGGGACAAAACTATGGCTACACCTTC; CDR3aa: CATSGRGQNYGYTF
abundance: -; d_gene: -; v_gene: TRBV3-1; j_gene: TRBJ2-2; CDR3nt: TGTGCCAGCAGCCGGAGAGGCGGCGGGGAGCTGTTTTTT; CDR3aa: CASSRRGGGELFF
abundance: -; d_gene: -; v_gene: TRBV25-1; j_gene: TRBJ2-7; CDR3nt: TGTGCCAGCAGTGACACAGCCACGTACTTC; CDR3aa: CASSDTATYF